What follows are 20 T cell receptor beta chains derived from one specimen sequenced in a study of response to subunit inactivated influenza vaccine. From the RT-PCR reads, TCRdb called clonotypes with MiXCR, one entry per CDR3 protein. The table shows about 160,000 distinct CDR3 sequences, with about 11% occurring only once. The sequenced sample was CD8+ T cells sorted from PBMCs, obtained roughly 24 months after vaccination. The receptors stem from a man aged 50-75 years who received an inactivated influenza vaccine.

This clonotype is a singleton in its sample. V is TRBV13 and J is TRBJ2-3, with D possibly matching TRBD2 (5 bases). V was shortened by 3 bases and J by 0 bases, with 10 bases between the two germline ends. Per the germline V gene, CDR1 is PRHDT and CDR2 is FYEKMQ (reference sequence). This CDR3 region has 15 residues. CDR3 nucleotides: TGTGCCAGCAGCTTTGGAGGAACGAGCACAGATACGCAGTATTTT. This translates into CASSFGGTSTDTQYF.

This clonotype was detected a few times. CDR3 DNA sequence: TGCGCCAGCAGCCCGACTAGCGGGAGGGCGCAGGAGCAGTTCTTC. It is translated as CASSPTSGRAQEQFF. This rearrangement joins TRBV5-1 to TRBJ2-1, with 14 bases that match TRBD2. V lost 4 bases and J lost 10; bases outside the gene matches: 7. The germline CDR1 and CDR2 sequences are SGHRS and YFSETQ. The CDR3 runs to 15 residues. The complete variable domain, with remaining parts taken from reference TRBV5-1 and TRBJ2-1, reads KAGVTQTPRYLIKTRGQQVTLSCSPISGHRSVSWYQQTPGQGLQFLFEYFSETQRNKGNFPGRFSGRQFSNSRSEMNVSTLELGDSALYLCASSPTSGRAQEQFFGPGTRLTVL.

The table lists this clonotype with a few counts. The V gene is TRBV4-3, the J gene TRBJ2-7; D tentatively reads TRBD1 or TRBD2 (5 bases each). This CDR3 is built from 15 residues. The V and J ends lost 4 bases and 2 bases respectively, with 15 bases between them. Looked up from germline, CDR1 is LGHNA and CDR2 is YSLEER. The CDR3 nucleotides are TGCGCCAGCAGCCTCGAACGGGACCGCACCTACGAGCAGTACTTC. Amino acid sequence: CASSLERDRTYEQYF.

The sample holds many counts of this clonotype. V is TRBV7-8 and J is TRBJ2-3, with 7 positions matching TRBD2. Germline lookup yields CDR1 SGHVS and CDR2 FQNEAQ. V shed 5 bases and J 5 bases; nucleotides not matched to a gene: 7. CDR3 length equals 14 residues. Here the CDR3 DNA reads TGTGCCAGCAGCCCGAGCGGGGTTGGAGATACGCAGTATTTT. This sequence encodes CASSPSGVGDTQYF.

The chain joins TRBV6-1 to TRBJ2-3, with 9 bases matching TRBD2. This CDR3 region has 14 residues. Germline CDR1 is MNHNS and CDR2 is SASEGT. V was pared by 6 bases and J by 5 bases, with 6 bases of the junction left unmatched. Written as DNA, the CDR3 is TGTGCCAGCAGGACTAGCGGAATTAGAGATACGCAGTATTTT. It is translated as CASRTSGIRDTQYF.

This clonotype was found a few times. The CDR3, as DNA: TGTGCCATCCACGATCGAGAGAATCAGCCCCAGCATTTT. Residues: CAIHDRENQPQHF. The chain uses TRBV10-3 and TRBJ1-5, with no clear D. The CDR3 runs 13 residues. Germline V lookup: CDR1 ENHRY, CDR2 SYGVKD. The V and J ends lost 8 bases and 4 bases respectively, with 12 bases between them.

This sequence joins TRBV11-2 and TRBJ1-5; D not certain. The CDR3 is made up of 15 amino acids. Looked up from germline, CDR1 is SGHAT and CDR2 is FQNNGV. V was shortened by 1 base and J by 4 bases, with 11 bases between the two germline ends. CDR3 in amino acids: CASSLGRQSNQPQHF. The CDR3 region has the DNA TGTGCCAGCAGCTTAGGTCGGCAGTCGAATCAGCCCCAGCATTTT.

The chain recombines TRBV11-2 with TRBJ1-2, with 9 bases fitting TRBD1. The CDR3 runs 15 residues. V lost 3 bases, J lost 3 bases, and 5 bases stayed unmatched. Germline CDR1 SGHAT, CDR2 FQNNGV. The CDR3 bases are TGTGCCAGCAGCTTCGGGACAGGGTTAGACTATGGCTACACCTTC. Translated: CASSFGTGLDYGYTF.

This clonotype has ten or more counts. The genes are TRBV12-3 or TRBV12-4 and TRBJ1-5; D is undetermined. Trimming pared 3 bases from V and 4 bases from J, leaving 7 bases between. This CDR3 is 13 amino acids long. CDR3 sequence reads: CASSFGGNQPQHF. CDR3 DNA sequence: TGTGCCAGCAGTTTCGGAGGTAATCAGCCCCAGCATTTT.

This clonotype turned up a few times. The chain joins TRBV29-1 to TRBJ2-2; TRBD2 agrees at 14 bases. Germline CDR1 reads SQVTM; CDR2 reads ANQGSEA. The CDR3 runs to 18 residues. With V trimmed by 6 bases and J by 4 bases, 13 bases remained unmatched. The chain's CDR3 is CSVGLAGGLSIGTGELFF. CDR3 coding DNA: TGCAGCGTCGGACTAGCGGGAGGCCTAAGTATAGGCACCGGGGAGCTGTTTTTT.

This chain links TRBV4-3 with TRBJ2-7; 10 nucleotides agree with TRBD1. CDR1 is LGHNA and CDR2 is YSLEER in the germline V gene. The length of the CDR3 is 13 residues. After removal of 4 bases from V and 4 bases from J, the junction contained 1 base not matched to a gene. The CDR3 is CASSRDRGYEQYF. DNA for the CDR3: TGCGCCAGCAGCCGGGACAGGGGTTACGAGCAGTACTTC.

V gene TRBV28 combines with J gene TRBJ2-3; TRBD2 matches 12 bases. The CDR3 sequence is 19 residues long. Germline lookup yields CDR1 MDHEN and CDR2 SYDVKM. The V and J ends lost 5 bases and 2 bases, in that order; junction bases with no gene match: 14. The CDR3 loop is CASSPLGLAGGAPTDTQYF. The CDR3 DNA reads as TGTGCCAGCAGTCCCCTAGGGCTAGCGGGGGGGGCTCCCACAGATACGCAGTATTTT.

This clonotype has only a few counts. The chain employs TRBV7-9 and TRBJ1-1, with 8 positions matching TRBD1. Germline V lookup: CDR1 SEHNR, CDR2 FQNEAQ (reference sequence). CDR3 length: 15 amino acids. J was trimmed by 2 bases and V by 4 bases; bases with no gene match: 6. CDR3 region: CASSYSGGYNTEAFF. The CDR3 DNA reads as TGTGCCAGCAGCTACTCAGGGGGCTACAACACTGAAGCTTTCTTT.

The chain is built from TRBV6-5 and TRBJ2-7; D call uncertain. This CDR3 is 12 amino acids long. Deletions cut 8 bases from V and 0 bases from J, with 8 bases between. Looked up from germline, CDR1 is MNHEY and CDR2 is SVGAGI. CDR3 protein: CASRSLSYEQYF. CDR3 bases: TGTGCCAGCCGCAGTCTCTCCTACGAGCAGTACTTC.

This clonotype was seen many times. This rearrangement joins TRBV15 to TRBJ1-4; D is ambiguous. Trimming left V 5 bases short and J 0 bases short, with 10 bases between. The V gene's germline CDR1 is LNHNV and CDR2 YYDKDF (reference sequence). The CDR3 totals 15 residues. The CDR3 sequence: CATSSRLATNEKLFF. The CDR3 region has the DNA TGTGCCACCAGCTCTAGGCTGGCAACTAATGAAAAACTGTTTTTT.

This clonotype was seen ten or more times. This chain joins TRBV21-1 and TRBJ2-7. TRBV21-1 counts as a pseudogene. This CDR3 region has 11 residues. The CDR3 protein is CASSKAAPQYF. CDR3 sequence (DNA): TGTGCCAGCAGCAAAGCGGCACCGCAGTACTTC.

This clonotype was seen a handful of times. The chain joins TRBV27 to TRBJ2-7; possibly TRBD2 for D (5 bases). The CDR3 totals 14 residues. CDR1 is MNHEY and CDR2 is SMNVEV in the germline V gene (reference sequence). Trimming stripped 5 bases from V and 3 bases from J, with 14 bases between. In nucleotides, the CDR3 is TGTGCCAGCAGTCCCTCTAGCAGCGGCTACGAGCAGTACTTC. Residues: CASSPSSSGYEQYF.

Only a few counts were recorded for this clonotype. This chain uses TRBV9 with TRBJ2-7; TRBD2 matches at 10 bases. Germline CDR1 reads SGDLS; CDR2 reads YYNGEE. V shed 1 base and J 2 bases; nucleotides not matched to a gene: 6. The CDR3 length is 16 residues. In DNA, the CDR3 is TGTGCCAGCAGCGTATCCCCTAGCGGGGGAACCTACGAGCAGTACTTC. Residues: CASSVSPSGGTYEQYF.

This chain's CDR3 is CATTTTRGMGETQYF. CDR3 coding DNA: TGTGCCACCACAACGACCAGGGGTATGGGAGAGACCCAGTACTTC. The rearrangement links TRBV15 to TRBJ2-5; D may be TRBD1 (6 bases). V lost 7 bases and J lost 4, with 19 bases in between. Germline-derived CDR1 and CDR2 are LNHNV and YYDKDF (reference sequence). The length of the CDR3 is 15 residues.

This clonotype appeared many times. V gene TRBV12-3 or TRBV12-4 combines with J gene TRBJ2-5; D gene uncertain. V was clipped by 4 bases and J by 0 bases, with 18 bases between them. The CDR3 consists of 17 residues. In DNA form, the CDR3 reads TGTGCCAGCAGTTACGCGTGGCCAGACGTATACCAAGAGACCCAGTACTTC. The encoded protein is CASSYAWPDVYQETQYF.